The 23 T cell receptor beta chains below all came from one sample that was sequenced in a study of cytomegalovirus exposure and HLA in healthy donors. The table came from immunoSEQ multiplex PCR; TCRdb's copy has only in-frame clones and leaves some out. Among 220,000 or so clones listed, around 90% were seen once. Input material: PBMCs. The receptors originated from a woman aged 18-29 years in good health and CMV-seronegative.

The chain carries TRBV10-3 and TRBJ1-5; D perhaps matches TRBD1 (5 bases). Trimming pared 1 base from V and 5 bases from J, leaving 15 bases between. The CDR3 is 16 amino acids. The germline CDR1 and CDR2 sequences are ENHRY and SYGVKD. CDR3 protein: CAISEFGGLGDQPQHF. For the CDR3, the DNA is TGTGCCATCAGTGAGTTTGGGGGGTTGGGCGATCAGCCCCAGCATTTT.

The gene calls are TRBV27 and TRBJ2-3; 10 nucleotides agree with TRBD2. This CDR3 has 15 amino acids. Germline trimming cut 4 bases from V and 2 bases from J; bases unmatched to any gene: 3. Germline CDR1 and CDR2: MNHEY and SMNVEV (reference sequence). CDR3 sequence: CASSSSGRATDTQYF. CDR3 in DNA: TGTGCCAGCAGTTCCAGCGGGAGGGCCACAGATACGCAGTATTTT.

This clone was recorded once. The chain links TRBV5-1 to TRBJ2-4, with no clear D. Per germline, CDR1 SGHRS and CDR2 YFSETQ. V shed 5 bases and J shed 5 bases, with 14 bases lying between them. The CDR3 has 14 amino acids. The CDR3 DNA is TGCGCCAGCAGTAAAGAGGCCTGGGAAAACATTCAGTACTTC. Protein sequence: CASSKEAWENIQYF.

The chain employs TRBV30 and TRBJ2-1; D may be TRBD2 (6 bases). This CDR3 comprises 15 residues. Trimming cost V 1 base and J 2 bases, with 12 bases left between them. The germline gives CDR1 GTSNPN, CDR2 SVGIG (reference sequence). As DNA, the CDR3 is TGTGCCTGGAGTGCCGAGCGGAGGGCCTACAATGAGCAGTTCTTC. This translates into CAWSAERRAYNEQFF.

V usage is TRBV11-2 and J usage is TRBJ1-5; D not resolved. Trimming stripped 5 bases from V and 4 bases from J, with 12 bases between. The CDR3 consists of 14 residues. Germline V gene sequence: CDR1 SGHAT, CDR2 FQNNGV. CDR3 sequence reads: CASSTGLTNQPQHF. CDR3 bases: TGTGCCAGCAGCACCGGACTGACGAATCAGCCCCAGCATTTT.

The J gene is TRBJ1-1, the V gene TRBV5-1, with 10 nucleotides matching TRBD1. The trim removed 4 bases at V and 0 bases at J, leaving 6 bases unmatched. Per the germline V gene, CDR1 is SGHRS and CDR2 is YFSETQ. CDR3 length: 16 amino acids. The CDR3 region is CASSPGQGGLNTEAFF. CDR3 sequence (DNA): TGCGCCAGCAGCCCTGGACAGGGGGGGTTGAACACTGAAGCTTTCTTT.

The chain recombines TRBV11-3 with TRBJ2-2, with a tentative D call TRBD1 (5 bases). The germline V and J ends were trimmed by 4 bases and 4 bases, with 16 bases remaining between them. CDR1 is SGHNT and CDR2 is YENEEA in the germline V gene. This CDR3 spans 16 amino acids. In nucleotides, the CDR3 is TGTGCCAGCAGCTCGCAGGGCCAGCTCGCCACCGGGGAGCTGTTTTTT. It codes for CASSSQGQLATGELFF.

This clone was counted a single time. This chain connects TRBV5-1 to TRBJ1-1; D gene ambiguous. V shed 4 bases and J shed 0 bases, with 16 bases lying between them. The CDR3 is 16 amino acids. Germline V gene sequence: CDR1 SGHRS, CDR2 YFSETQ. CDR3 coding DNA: TGCGCCAGCAGCCCGGATCTAGTACACATGAACACTGAAGCTTTCTTT. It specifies CASSPDLVHMNTEAFF. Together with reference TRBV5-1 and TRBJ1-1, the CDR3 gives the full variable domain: KAGVTQTPRYLIKTRGQQVTLSCSPISGHRSVSWYQQTPGQGLQFLFEYFSETQRNKGNFPGRFSGRQFSNSRSEMNVSTLELGDSALYLCASSPDLVHMNTEAFFGQGTRLTVV.

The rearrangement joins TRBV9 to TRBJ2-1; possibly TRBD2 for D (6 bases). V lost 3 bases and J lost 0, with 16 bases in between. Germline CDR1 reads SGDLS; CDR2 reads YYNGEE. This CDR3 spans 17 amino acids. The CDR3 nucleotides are TGTGCCAGCAGCGCCACTCGACTAGGGAGCTCCTACAATGAGCAGTTCTTC. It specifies CASSATRLGSSYNEQFF.

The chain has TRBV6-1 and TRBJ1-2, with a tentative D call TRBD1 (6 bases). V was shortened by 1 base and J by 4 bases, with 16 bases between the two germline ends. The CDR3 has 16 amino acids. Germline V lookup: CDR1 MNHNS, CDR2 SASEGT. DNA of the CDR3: TGTGCCAGCAGTGAAGGGTTGGGGGGGCGAAGCTATGGCTACACCTTC. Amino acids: CASSEGLGGRSYGYTF.

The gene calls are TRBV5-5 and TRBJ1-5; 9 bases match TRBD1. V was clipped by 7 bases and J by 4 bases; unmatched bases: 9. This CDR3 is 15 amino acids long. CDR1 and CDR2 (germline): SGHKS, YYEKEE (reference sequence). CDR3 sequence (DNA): TGTGCCAGCGGTCCTCGGGACAGGGCAAATCAGCCCCAGCATTTT. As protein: CASGPRDRANQPQHF.

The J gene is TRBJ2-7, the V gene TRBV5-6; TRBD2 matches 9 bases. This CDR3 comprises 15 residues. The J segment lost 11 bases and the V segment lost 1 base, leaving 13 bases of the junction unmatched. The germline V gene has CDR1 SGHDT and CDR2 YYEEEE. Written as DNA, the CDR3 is TGTGCCAGCAGCTTGTATTTGGCGGGAGGGTTATTAGAGTACTTC. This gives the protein CASSLYLAGGLLEYF.

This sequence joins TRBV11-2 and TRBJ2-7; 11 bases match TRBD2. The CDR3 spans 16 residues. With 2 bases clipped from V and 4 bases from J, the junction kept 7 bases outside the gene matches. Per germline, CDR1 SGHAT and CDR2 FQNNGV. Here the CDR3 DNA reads TGTGCCAGCAGCTTAACAACTAGCGGGAGCTCTTACGAGCAGTACTTC. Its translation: CASSLTTSGSSYEQYF.

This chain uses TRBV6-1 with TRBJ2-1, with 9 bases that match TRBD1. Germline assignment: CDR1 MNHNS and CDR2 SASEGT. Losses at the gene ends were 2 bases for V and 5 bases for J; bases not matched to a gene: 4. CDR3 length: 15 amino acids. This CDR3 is CASSERRTGDNEQFF. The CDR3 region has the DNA TGTGCCAGCAGTGAACGCAGGACAGGGGACAATGAGCAGTTCTTC.

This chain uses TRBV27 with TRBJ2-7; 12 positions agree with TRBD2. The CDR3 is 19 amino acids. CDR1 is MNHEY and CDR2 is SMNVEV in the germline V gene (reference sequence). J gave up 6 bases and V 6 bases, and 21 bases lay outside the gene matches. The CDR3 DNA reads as TGTGCCAGCAGCCCGATACTAGCGGGAGGTCCCCTTCTATGTGGCGAGCAGTACTTC. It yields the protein CASSPILAGGPLLCGEQYF.

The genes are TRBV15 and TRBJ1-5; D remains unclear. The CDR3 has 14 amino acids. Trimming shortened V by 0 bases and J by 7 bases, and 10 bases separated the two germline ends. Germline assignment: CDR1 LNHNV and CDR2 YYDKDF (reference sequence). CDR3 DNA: TGTGCCACCAGCAGAGATGAGTCGCGACAGCCCCAGCATTTT. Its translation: CATSRDESRQPQHF.

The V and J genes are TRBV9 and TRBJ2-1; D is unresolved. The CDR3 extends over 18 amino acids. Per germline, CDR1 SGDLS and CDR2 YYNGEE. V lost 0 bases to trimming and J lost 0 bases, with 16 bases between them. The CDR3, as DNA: TGTGCCAGCAGCGTAGATGCACCTTCATGGAGCTCCTACAATGAGCAGTTCTTC. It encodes CASSVDAPSWSSYNEQFF. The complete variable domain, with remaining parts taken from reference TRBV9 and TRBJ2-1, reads DSGVTQTPKHLITATGQRVTLRCSPRSGDLSVYWYQQSLDQGLQFLIQYYNGEERAKGNILERFSAQQFPDLHSELNLSSLELGDSALYFCASSVDAPSWSSYNEQFFGPGTRLTVL.

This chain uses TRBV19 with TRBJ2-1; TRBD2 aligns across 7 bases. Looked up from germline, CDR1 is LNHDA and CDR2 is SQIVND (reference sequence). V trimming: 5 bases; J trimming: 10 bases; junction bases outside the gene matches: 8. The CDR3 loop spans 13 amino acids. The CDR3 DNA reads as TGTGCCAGTAGTTTCCGACGGGAGGAAGAGCAGTTCTTC. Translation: CASSFRREEEQFF.

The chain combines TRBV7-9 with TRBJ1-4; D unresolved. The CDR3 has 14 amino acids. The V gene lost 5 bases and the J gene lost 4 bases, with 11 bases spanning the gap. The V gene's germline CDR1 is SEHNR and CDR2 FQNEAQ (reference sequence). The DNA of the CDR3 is TGTGCCAGCAGCCCGCGATCCTATAATGAAAAACTGTTTTTT. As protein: CASSPRSYNEKLFF.

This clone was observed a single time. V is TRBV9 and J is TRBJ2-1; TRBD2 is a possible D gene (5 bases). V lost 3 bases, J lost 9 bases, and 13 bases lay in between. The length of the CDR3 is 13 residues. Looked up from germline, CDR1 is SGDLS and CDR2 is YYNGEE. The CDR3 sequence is CASSGALRGEQFF. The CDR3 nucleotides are TGTGCCAGCAGCGGGGCTCTTCGGGGTGAGCAGTTCTTC.

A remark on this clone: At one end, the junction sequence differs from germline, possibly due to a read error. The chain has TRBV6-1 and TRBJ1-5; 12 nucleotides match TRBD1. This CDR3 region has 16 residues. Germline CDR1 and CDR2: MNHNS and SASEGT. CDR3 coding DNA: TGTGCCATCAGTGGAAGTGGGACAGGGGGCCATCAGCCCCAGCATTTT. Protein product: CAISGSGTGGHQPQHF.

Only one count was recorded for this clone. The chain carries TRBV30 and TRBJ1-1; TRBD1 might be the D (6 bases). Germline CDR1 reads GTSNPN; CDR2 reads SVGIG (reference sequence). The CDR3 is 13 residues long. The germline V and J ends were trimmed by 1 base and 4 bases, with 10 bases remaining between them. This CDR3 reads CAWSEGGSTEAFF. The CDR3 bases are TGTGCCTGGAGTGAGGGGGGGAGCACTGAAGCTTTCTTT.

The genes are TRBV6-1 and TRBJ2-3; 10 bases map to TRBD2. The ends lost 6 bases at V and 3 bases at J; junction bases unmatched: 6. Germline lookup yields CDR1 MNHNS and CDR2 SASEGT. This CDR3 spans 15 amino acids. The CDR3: CASRPLAGVTDTQYF. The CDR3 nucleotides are TGTGCCAGCAGGCCCCTAGCGGGAGTGACAGATACGCAGTATTTT.